The 15 T cell receptor beta chains listed next were all sequenced from one sample in a study of cytomegalovirus exposure and HLA in healthy donors. Use of 60 Vbeta and 13 Jbeta primers characterized the PCR. Only in-frame clones appear in the TCRdb table, and some are missing; sequencing was by immunoSEQ multiplex PCR. Its listing shows about 140,000 clones. The sample taken for sequencing was PBMCs. These receptors were taken from a woman between 18 and 29 years old in good health and CMV-seronegative.

J is TRBJ2-3 and V is TRBV6-5; 8 positions match TRBD2. The trim removed 6 bases at V and 2 bases at J, leaving 4 bases unmatched. CDR3 size: 14 residues. In germline, CDR1 is MNHEY, CDR2 SVGAGI. The DNA of the CDR3 is TGTGCCAGCAGACGGGAGGGCCTCACAGATACGCAGTATTTT. This encodes CASRREGLTDTQYF.

The chain couples TRBV7-9 to TRBJ2-2; 10 bases align to TRBD2. Germline trimming cut 5 bases from V and 1 base from J; bases unmatched to any gene: 10. CDR3 length: 18 amino acids. Germline V gives CDR1 SEHNR, CDR2 FQNEAQ (reference sequence). The CDR3 sequence is CASSDIWTSGRNTGELFF. In DNA, the CDR3 is TGTGCCAGCAGCGATATTTGGACTAGCGGACGGAACACCGGGGAGCTGTTTTTT. Full variable domain (outside the CDR3, taken from reference TRBV7-9 and TRBJ2-2): DTGVSQNPRHKITKRGQNVTFRCDPISEHNRLYWYRQTLGQGPEFLTYFQNEAQLEKSRLLSDRFSAERPKGSFSTLEIQRTEQGDSAMYLCASSDIWTSGRNTGELFFGEGSRLTVL.

V and J are TRBV2 and TRBJ2-5; D unclear. Germline V gives CDR1 SNHLY, CDR2 FYNNEI. Trimming removed 7 bases at V and 2 bases at J, with 11 bases between. The CDR3 extends over 13 amino acids. In DNA, the CDR3 is TGTGCCAGCACCCGCACTCTTCAAGAGACCCAGTACTTC. This translates into CASTRTLQETQYF. Full variable domain (rest looked up from reference TRBV2 and TRBJ2-5): EPEVTQTPSHQVTQMGQEVILRCVPISNHLYFYWYRQILGQKVEFLVSFYNNEISEKSEIFDDQFSVERPDGSNFTLKIRSTKLEDSAMYFCASTRTLQETQYFGPGTRLLVL.

The J gene is TRBJ2-3, the V gene TRBV7-2; 12 positions agree with TRBD2. J lost 1 base, V lost 4 bases, and 3 bases had no gene match. The CDR3 is 16 residues long. Germline CDR1 is SGHTA and CDR2 is FQGNSA. The CDR3 is CASSSRLAGGTDTQYF. DNA for the CDR3: TGTGCCAGCAGCTCCAGACTAGCGGGAGGCACAGATACGCAGTATTTT.

The rearrangement uses TRBV4-2 and TRBJ2-5, with TRBD2 matching 7 bases. CDR1 and CDR2 (germline): LGHNA, YNFKEQ. This CDR3 is 15 amino acids long. Unmatched junction bases numbered 5, after V lost 0 bases and J lost 4 bases. The CDR3 DNA reads TGTGCCAGCAGCCAAGATCCGGGGAGGGGAGAGACCCAGTACTTC. The encoded protein is CASSQDPGRGETQYF.

The chain recombines TRBV9 with TRBJ1-3; TRBD1 might be the D (6 bases). Germline values: CDR1 SGDLS, CDR2 YYNGEE. CDR3 length: 17 residues. Trimming removed 3 bases at V and 0 bases at J, with 16 bases between. CDR3 sequence: CASSARTDLFSGNTIYF. For the CDR3, the DNA is TGTGCCAGCAGCGCTCGGACAGACCTCTTCTCTGGAAACACCATATATTTT.

The chain combines TRBV2 with TRBJ1-2, with TRBD1 matching 9 bases. This CDR3 has 16 residues. Per germline, CDR1 SNHLY and CDR2 FYNNEI. V trimming: 10 bases; J trimming: 5 bases; junction bases outside the gene matches: 17. The CDR3 sequence is CANPEPLTGGRYGYTF. CDR3 nucleotide sequence: TGTGCCAACCCAGAACCGCTAACAGGGGGCAGATATGGCTACACCTTC.

The V call is TRBV2, the J call TRBJ2-7; TRBD1 is a possible D gene (5 bases). This CDR3 spans 15 amino acids. Per the germline V gene, CDR1 is SNHLY and CDR2 is FYNNEI. The ends were cut back, 6 bases at V and 3 bases at J, with 18 bases in the middle. CDR3: CASRDTVAGHYEQYF. The CDR3 region has the DNA TGTGCCAGCAGGGACACTGTGGCAGGGCACTACGAGCAGTACTTC.

This chain connects TRBV19 to TRBJ2-3; the match to TRBD2 covers 9 bases. The CDR3 runs 14 residues. Germline values: CDR1 LNHDA, CDR2 SQIVND (reference sequence). Trimming cost V 5 bases and J 2 bases; bases outside gene matches: 2. CDR3 in amino acids: CASSVAGDTDTQYF. In DNA form, the CDR3 reads TGTGCCAGTAGTGTAGCGGGAGACACAGATACGCAGTATTTT.

This chain connects TRBV11-3 to TRBJ2-1; 10 bases line up with TRBD2. The CDR3 totals 18 residues. Trimming at V came to 0 bases and at J to 2 bases, leaving 7 bases not matched to a gene. Germline V gene sequence: CDR1 SGHNT, CDR2 YENEEA. The CDR3 DNA reads TGTGCCAGCAGCTTAGATCGAGCGGGGACTAGCGCCTACAATGAGCAGTTCTTC. Translating it yields CASSLDRAGTSAYNEQFF.

This CDR3 is CASSQPGLAGGYTGELFF. DNA of the CDR3: TGTGCCAGCAGCCAACCGGGACTAGCGGGAGGGTACACCGGGGAGCTGTTTTTT. This chain joins TRBV28 and TRBJ2-2, with 16 nucleotides matching TRBD2. The CDR3 has 18 residues. Germline V gene sequence: CDR1 MDHEN, CDR2 SYDVKM. The V segment lost 6 bases and the J segment 3 bases; nucleotides outside the gene matches: 7.

The chain has TRBV27 and TRBJ1-5; tentative D call: TRBD1 (6 bases). V was pared by 7 bases and J by 0 bases, with 10 bases between. From germline, CDR1 is MNHEY and CDR2 SMNVEV (reference sequence). This CDR3 has 14 residues. CDR3: CASKDSYSNQPQHF. The CDR3 nucleotides are TGTGCCAGCAAGGACAGTTATAGCAATCAGCCCCAGCATTTT.

V is TRBV2 and J is TRBJ1-1, with TRBD1 identical over 7 bases. V dropped 10 bases and J dropped 5; count of bases not matched to a gene: 7. The CDR3 length is 12 residues. Germline loops: CDR1 SNHLY, CDR2 FYNNEI. CDR3 DNA sequence: TGTGCCACCACAGGGGCGCAGACTGAAGCTTTCTTT. Its translation: CATTGAQTEAFF.

The rearrangement uses TRBV11-3 and TRBJ2-7; TRBD2 agrees at 8 bases. The germline CDR1 and CDR2 sequences are SGHNT and YENEEA. V was pared by 5 bases and J by 3 bases, with 9 bases of the junction left unmatched. The CDR3 loop spans 15 amino acids. CDR3 bases: TGTGCCAGCAGCAGGGGACTAGAGAACATCTACGAGCAGTACGTC. Its translation is CASSRGLENIYEQYV.

The V and J genes are TRBV6-5 and TRBJ2-3; tentatively, D is TRBD2 (5 bases). V gave up 6 bases and J gave up 0 bases, with 13 bases separating them. Germline CDR1 is MNHEY and CDR2 is SVGAGI. The CDR3 covers 15 residues. The CDR3 region has the DNA TGTGCCAGCAGGAGCCTCAGCGGAAGCACAGATACGCAGTATTTT. Amino acids: CASRSLSGSTDTQYF.